This T cell receptor beta chain was captured in a study of spatial heterogeneity in lung cancer. Study-wide findings and caveats: Tumors with more nonsynonymous mutations had more expanded intratumoral alpha and beta TCRs.

Time point meaning: sample taken at primary tumor resection. MiXCR, applied by TCRdb to the 5' RACE reads, yields one record per CDR3 protein. This sample has 3,500 to 5,000 distinct CDR3 sequences, with 35% to 45% found just once. V shed 4 bases and J shed 5 bases, with 17 bases lying between them. The CDR3 has 15 residues. Per the germline V gene, CDR1 is SGHNT and CDR2 is YYREEE (reference sequence). Turning to this clonotype: What it recognizes is unknown.

This chain uses TRBV5-4 with TRBJ2-3; D possibly corresponds to TRBD2 (6 bases). The TCR originated in a male donor with early-stage non-small cell lung cancer. The sequencing used lung tumor tissue, collected at surgery. The CDR3 reads CASSGGTGKGDTQYF. The CDR3 DNA reads TGTGCCAGCAGCGGGGGGACGGGAAAGGGAGATACGCAGTATTTT.